The rows below give T cell receptor beta chains drawn from one sample of a study of T-cell reconstitution after alpha-beta-depleted transplantation in children. TCRdb recomputed calls from the PCR reads with MiXCR, one row per CDR3 protein. The table has under 450,000 distinct CDR3 sequences, 16% seen once. This specimen was PBMCs, mostly from graft donor cells, taken 360 days after TCRalphabeta/CD19-depleted stem cell transplant. The receptors come from a boy less than two years old who had a stem cell transplant for Wiskott-Aldrich syndrome, so the T cells may come from the graft donor. Each CDR3 is given without its conserved first and last residue. The order of the fields is V gene, J gene, CDR3 protein.

TRBV21-1	TRBJ2-6	ASSKVGGSGVLT
TRBV10-3	TRBJ1-1	AIRQGGTEAF
TRBV25-1	TRBJ2-5	ASSQPSRGAHGETQY
TRBV5-1	TRBJ2-5	ASSLSTSGEETQY
TRBV12-2	TRBJ2-1	ASRLGGSEQF
TRBV7-2	TRBJ2-1	ASSMTSGRGFYNEQF
TRBV20-1	TRBJ2-7	SARGWRQDFYEQY
TRBV7-9	TRBJ2-3	ASSLERGADTQY
TRBV27	TRBJ2-3	ASSSTGRTDTQY
TRBV5-1	TRBJ2-1	ASSLGGQLHYNEQF
TRBV7-9	TRBJ2-7	ASSPNRDSYEQY
TRBV29-1	TRBJ2-1	SVGRGKGSYNEQF
TRBV24-1	TRBJ2-2	ATSDLWRNTGELF
TRBV14	TRBJ1-1	ASSQQGGNTEAF
TRBV24-1	TRBJ2-3	ATSDLTSGWTDTQY
TRBV7-2	TRBJ2-7	ASSPWRGGHEQY
TRBV30	TRBJ2-7	AWSVRSRAYEQY
TRBV28	TRBJ2-2	ASSTDRNTGELF
TRBV24-1	TRBJ2-5	ATSIAGGKETQY
TRBV5-6	TRBJ1-1	ASFARGRLNTEAF
TRBV12-3/TRBV12-4	TRBJ1-1	ASSLHPEKAF
TRBV29-1	TRBJ2-1	SVVGRPSYNEQF
TRBV5-1	TRBJ2-1	ASSLLLDNEQF
TRBV7-8	TRBJ2-3	ASSFPGGSRSTDTQY
TRBV5-1	TRBJ2-5	ASSLKYPGLTSGRSETQY
TRBV12-3/TRBV12-4	TRBJ2-1	ASSRLAGGPRNEQF
TRBV6-5	TRBJ2-7	ASSYTPGAVGSYEQY
TRBV5-1	TRBJ2-1	ASTGQNYNEQF
TRBV28	TRBJ2-1	ASSGLAGGQNEQF
TRBV5-1	TRBJ2-3	ASRNFKADTQY
TRBV5-6	TRBJ1-1	ASSRLGTVNTEAF
TRBV4-3	TRBJ2-3	ASSRKPGTDTQY
TRBV14	TRBJ1-1	ASSHPTGNLIRAF
TRBV12-3/TRBV12-4	TRBJ2-2	ASISWNTGELF
TRBV12-3/TRBV12-4	TRBJ2-1	ASRRTSGRSLDEQF
TRBV5-6	TRBJ2-3	ASSLAARGWEDTQY
TRBV3-1	TRBJ2-1	ASSHSFSVAGKF
TRBV20-1	TRBJ2-5	SASYGGGPQETQY
TRBV5-1	TRBJ2-3	ASSLEAGGDTQY
TRBV5-1	TRBJ2-2	ASSRQPTGELF
TRBV20-1	TRBJ2-7	SARSPTGRLGYEQY
TRBV4-1	TRBJ2-2	ASSQDGTSGGPGELF
TRBV6-1	TRBJ1-1	ASTGQGGTEAF
TRBV12-3/TRBV12-4	TRBJ1-4	ASSLGGKDEKLF
TRBV2	TRBJ2-7	ASRVGSPYEQY
TRBV2	TRBJ2-7	ASSSDSSYEQY
TRBV12-3/TRBV12-4	TRBJ2-1	ASSLLAGGEFEQF
TRBV5-1	TRBJ2-6	ASSLARGASSSGANVLT
TRBV2	TRBJ2-2	ASRRGRGATGELF
TRBV5-1	TRBJ2-7	ASSGDRGGYEQY
TRBV4-3	TRBJ2-3	ASSLLAERTDTQY
TRBV3-1	TRBJ2-1	ASSQEGQGWGSSYNEQF